The sequence of this TCR beta chain was determined in a study of cytomegalovirus exposure and HLA in healthy donors. Study details: Some 87 million unique TCRs from HLA-typed donors were held in an early release of data. Of some 400 genotyped donors, 81% grouped in the Caucasian-associated ancestry cluster. The study's findings and limits: For TCR beta chains, V- and J-gene trimming was later linked to a missense DCLRE1C variant. Reportedly, a later analysis found an Asian-associated ancestry cluster had fewer N-insertions than the roughly 700-donor mean.

Primers included in the PCR were 60 Vbeta and 13 Jbeta primers. The protocol was immunoSEQ multiplex PCR, while the TCRdb copy is restricted to in-frame clones and leaves out a portion. The sample lists roughly 120,000 clones; over 65% were seen once. Regarding this clone: Its antigen is still unknown.

CDR1 and CDR2 (germline): SQVTM, ANQGSEA. This CDR3 contains 15 residues. Trimming at V came to 4 bases and at J to 2 bases, leaving 7 bases not matched to a gene. The receptor's source is a woman between 25 and 40 years old in good health and CMV-seronegative. What was sequenced was PBMCs. The chain is built from TRBV29-1 and TRBJ1-2, with 10 positions matching TRBD1. CDR3 DNA sequence: TGCAGCGTTGGGACAGGGGGGAGAGCAAACTATGGCTACACCTTC. It translates to CSVGTGGRANYGYTF.